The clone carrying this T cell receptor beta chain was observed many times. Its antigen is not identified. TCRdb re-called the 5' RACE reads with MiXCR, one entry per CDR3 protein. Of about 300,000 distinct CDR3 sequences listed, roughly a fifth are singletons. The source of the sample is a study of T-cell memory formation after mild COVID-19. Study at large: Clusters of TCRs were largely donor specific. Overall study results and limits: Later expanders leaned toward CD4+, whereas clones contracting from day 15 to 85 were balanced CD4/CD8. Mainly in CM and EM were contracting CD4+ clones; CD8+ were in EMRA. Researchers found some responding clones in pre-infection memory, a sign that cross-reactive memory joined.

The CDR3 contains 17 residues. The germline V gene encodes CDR1 SGHRS and CDR2 YFSETQ. V was shortened by 4 bases and J by 0 bases, with 17 bases between the two germline ends. The rearrangement uses TRBV5-1 and TRBJ1-3; D remains ambiguous. The TCR sequence derives from a man aged 18 to 29 who had mild COVID-19 (a few samples of this study predate the infection). Cell type and time point are not known. The specimen sequenced was PBMCs or a T cell subset sorted from them (not recorded which). In DNA, the CDR3 is TGCGCCAGCAGCCCCACAACACAGTCGAGCTCTGGAAACACCATATATTTT. Protein sequence: CASSPTTQSSSGNTIYF.